This T cell receptor beta chain originates from a study of T cell repertoires in cytomegalovirus infection. The overall study: Recently described HLA-C-restricted plus well-studied HLA-B-restricted CMV epitopes were used. Indicated by public TCR beta signatures were CMV infection and matching HLA type. Regarding the study as a whole: In two of eight donors, the top clonotype was HLA-C-restricted CMV-specific.

The CDR3 is 15 residues long. The V segment lost 8 bases and the J segment 6 bases; nucleotides outside the gene matches: 13. TCRdb passed the reads through MiXCR, listing each CDR3 protein once. Here the sample spans about 100,000 distinct CDR3 sequences, about 29% being singletons. About this clonotype itself: Its matching antigen is unknown.

This chain connects TRBV12-3 or TRBV12-4 to TRBJ2-1; TRBD1 aligns across 7 bases. The specimen was CD8+ T cells from cultured PBMCs, collected from culture after CMV antigen stimulation. The source of this sequence is a human donor in good health (CMV status not recorded). Some clones in this sample may be carry-over from other donors' samples. The CDR3 reads CASRNGDSIGNEQFF. The CDR3 DNA sequence: TGTGCCAGCCGAAATGGGGACAGCATTGGCAATGAGCAGTTCTTC.